These 29 T cell receptor beta chains were all obtained from the same sample, sequenced in a study of blood T cell repertoires in COVID-19 (dated by TCRdb to about 2020). The protocol used for the library was the immunoSEQ multiplex PCR assay. Entries here come from immuneACCESS through TCRdb and include only in-frame sequences with V and J called. Some clones fail to appear in such tables; in the studies checked, an unresolved V gene covers under half of the shortfall, and the cause of the remainder is unknown. The sample table contains about 330,000 clones; only one count was recorded for roughly 86% of them. The ten largest clones add up to approximately 9.9% of the sample. Sequencing input: peripheral blood. These receptors all come from a man between 25 and 39 years old with COVID-19, enrolled during active disease.

The chain couples TRBV19 to TRBJ1-3; D is unclear. Germline loops: CDR1 LNHDA, CDR2 SQIVND (reference sequence). This CDR3 has 16 residues. Trimming stripped 1 base from V and 0 bases from J, with 10 bases between. CDR3 bases: TGTGCCAGTAGTATAGGACTCAAGAGCTCTGGAAACACCATATATTTT. Protein product: CASSIGLKSSGNTIYF.

V is TRBV7-2 and J is TRBJ2-3; no clear D gene. Germline CDR1 is SGHTA and CDR2 is FQGNSA. The CDR3 length is 12 residues. V was trimmed by 5 bases and J by 6 bases, leaving 9 bases between them. Written as DNA, the CDR3 is TGTGCCAGCAGCATACTATTTGATACGCAGTATTTT. Translated, it gives CASSILFDTQYF.

The chain employs TRBV10-3 and TRBJ1-2; tentatively, D is TRBD1 (5 bases). CDR3 length: 10 amino acids. In germline, CDR1 is ENHRY, CDR2 SYGVKD. The DNA of the CDR3 is TGTGGGGAGCGGGGGGACGGCTACACCTTC. Its protein product is CGERGDGYTF.

The V gene is TRBV6-1, the J gene TRBJ1-5; no firm D call. V was clipped by 3 bases and J by 3 bases, with 12 bases between them. Germline CDR1 and CDR2: MNHNS and SASEGT. The CDR3 totals 15 residues. Written as DNA, the CDR3 is TGTGCCAGCAGTGAGTCGTATGTAGACAATCAGCCCCAGCATTTT. Its protein product is CASSESYVDNQPQHF.

This clone came up a few times. The chain employs TRBV4-3 and TRBJ2-2; D is ambiguous. Germline CDR1 reads LGHNA; CDR2 reads YSLEER. The CDR3 spans 16 residues. The V end lost 0 bases, the J end lost 6 bases, and 14 bases lay between the germline ends. The CDR3 nucleotides are TGCGCCAGCAGCCAAGATCTGGCCCCGGGTCCCGGGGAGCTGTTTTTT. It codes for CASSQDLAPGPGELFF.

The table lists this clone with many counts. The CDR3 spells CATIRDSSNQPQHF. CDR3 DNA sequence: TGTGCCACGATCCGGGACAGTAGCAATCAGCCCCAGCATTTT. The V gene is TRBV24-1, the J gene TRBJ1-5; 7 bases fit TRBD1. The CDR3 runs 14 residues. Germline V gene sequence: CDR1 KGHDR, CDR2 SFDVKD. V lost 10 bases, J lost 0 bases, and 5 bases stayed unmatched.

This chain connects TRBV2 to TRBJ1-5, with D uncertain. V lost 5 bases, J lost 11 bases, and 13 bases lay in between. The CDR3 covers 12 residues. Germline V gives CDR1 SNHLY, CDR2 FYNNEI. CDR3 region: CASSYERETQHF. The CDR3 DNA is TGTGCCAGCAGTTACGAACGGGAGACCCAGCATTTT.

As regards this clone: The junction departs from the called germline gene at one end, perhaps through a read error. The chain joins TRBV7-3 to TRBJ2-1, with TRBD2 identical over 11 bases. Per germline, CDR1 SGHTA and CDR2 FQGTGA. This CDR3 contains 15 residues. The CDR3: CASSLTSGSGYEQFF. Written as DNA, the CDR3 is TGTGCCAGCAGCCTAACTAGCGGGAGCGGCTATGAGCAGTTCTTC.

V and J are TRBV18 and TRBJ2-7, with 8 bases aligning to TRBD1. Germline V gene data show CDR1 as KGHSH and CDR2 as LQKENI. Trimming took 6 bases from V and 9 from J; bases not matched to a gene: 13. CDR3 length equals 14 residues. CDR3 coding DNA: TGTGCCAGCTCCCGGGAGACAGGGGTAACGCGGCAGTACTTC. Its translation is CASSRETGVTRQYF.

The CDR3 DNA sequence: TGTGCCAGCTTGGGACAGGGTAATTCACCCCTCCACTTT. It encodes CASLGQGNSPLHF. This rearrangement joins TRBV25-1 to TRBJ1-6, with TRBD1 matching over 9 bases. Germline V gene lookup returns CDR1 MGHDK and CDR2 SYGVNS. This CDR3 has 13 amino acids. Losses at the gene ends were 8 bases for V and 6 bases for J; bases not matched to a gene: 2.

The J gene is TRBJ2-1, the V gene TRBV24-1, with D tentatively TRBD2 (5 bases). The length of the CDR3 is 16 residues. CDR1 KGHDR and CDR2 SFDVKD come from the germline V gene. V dropped 5 bases and J dropped 5 bases, with 18 bases sitting between them. The CDR3 DNA reads TGTGCCACCAGTGTTGGGAGAATTGGTTTCCACAATGAGCAGTTCTTC. Translating it yields CATSVGRIGFHNEQFF.

This chain joins TRBV5-1 and TRBJ2-7; perhaps TRBD1 as D (6 bases). V was pared by 2 bases and J by 6 bases, with 15 bases between. Germline V CDR1 and CDR2: SGHRS, YFSETQ. The CDR3 runs to 14 residues. The CDR3 loop reads CASSLVRGLSEQYF. The DNA of the CDR3 is TGCGCCAGCAGCTTAGTCAGGGGCCTTAGCGAGCAGTACTTC.

This clone appeared a single time. The chain recombines TRBV6-2 or TRBV6-3 with TRBJ2-1; a possible D gene is TRBD1 (5 bases). Germline loops: CDR1 MNHEY, CDR2 SVGEGT. This CDR3 region has 15 residues. The V end was cut by 5 bases, the J end by 5 bases, with 16 bases between. The CDR3 DNA is TGTGCCAGCAGTCGCTGGACACTCTCTGACAATGAGCAGTTCTTC. Protein sequence: CASSRWTLSDNEQFF.

The gene calls are TRBV28 and TRBJ2-7, with a possible D match to TRBD1 (5 bases). CDR3 size: 15 residues. With 2 bases removed from V and 4 bases from J, the gap between germline ends came to 15 bases. From germline, CDR1 is MDHEN and CDR2 SYDVKM. In DNA, the CDR3 is TGTGCCAGCAGTTTAATTGGGGCACTAAATTACGAGCAGTACTTC. This gives the protein CASSLIGALNYEQYF.

V gene TRBV27 combines with J gene TRBJ2-3; 9 bases match TRBD2. This CDR3 has 16 amino acids. CDR1 and CDR2 from the germline V gene are MNHEY and SMNVEV (reference sequence). Unmatched junction bases numbered 13, after V lost 6 bases and J lost 6 bases. CDR3 sequence reads: CASRPGTSIFTDTQYF. CDR3 DNA sequence: TGTGCCAGCAGGCCCGGGACTAGCATCTTTACGGATACGCAGTATTTT.

The V and J genes are TRBV29-1 and TRBJ2-7; perhaps TRBD1 as D (5 bases). Per the germline V gene, CDR1 is SQVTM and CDR2 is ANQGSEA. This CDR3 is 11 amino acids long. V was cut by 5 bases and J by 4 bases, with 9 bases left in between. CDR3 region: CSVSPGYEQYF. The CDR3 nucleotides read TGCAGCGTTTCTCCAGGGTACGAGCAGTACTTC.

This clone appeared a single time. The V and J genes are TRBV5-1 and TRBJ2-1; tentatively, D is TRBD1 (5 bases). The CDR3 totals 15 residues. Germline V CDR1 and CDR2: SGHRS, YFSETQ. V lost 5 bases, J lost 6 bases, and 18 bases lay in between. This CDR3 is CASSPITAGPNEQFF. The DNA of the CDR3 is TGCGCCAGCAGTCCGATCACGGCAGGGCCCAATGAGCAGTTCTTC. The variable domain in full, with the rest retrieved from reference TRBV5-1 and TRBJ2-1, is KAGVTQTPRYLIKTRGQQVTLSCSPISGHRSVSWYQQTPGQGLQFLFEYFSETQRNKGNFPGRFSGRQFSNSRSEMNVSTLELGDSALYLCASSPITAGPNEQFFGPGTRLTVL.

The chain joins TRBV6-5 to TRBJ2-3; TRBD1 matches 11 bases. The germline CDR1 and CDR2 sequences are MNHEY and SVGAGI. V shed 6 bases, J shed 8 bases, and the junction held 10 bases outside the gene matches. The CDR3 has 15 residues. The CDR3 reads CASSQRTGGSGTQYF. CDR3 nucleotide sequence: TGTGCCAGCAGCCAGAGGACAGGGGGCTCAGGTACGCAGTATTTT.

The V and J genes are TRBV7-9 and TRBJ2-2; the D is unclear. The V gene lost 2 bases and the J gene lost 5 bases, with 6 bases spanning the gap. Looked up from germline, CDR1 is SEHNR and CDR2 is FQNEAQ (reference sequence). This CDR3 is built from 13 residues. CDR3 loop: CASSLSLTGELFF. CDR3 DNA: TGTGCCAGCAGCTTATCCCTTACCGGGGAGCTGTTTTTT.

This rearrangement joins TRBV6-2 or TRBV6-3 to TRBJ2-2; tentatively, D is TRBD2 (6 bases). The CDR3 runs to 16 residues. V was clipped by 4 bases and J by 6 bases, with 18 bases between them. The germline gives CDR1 MNHEY, CDR2 SVGEGT. The CDR3 coding sequence is TGTGCCAGCAGTTCCCCCCGGGACTCCATTTCCGGGGAGCTGTTTTTT. This sequence encodes CASSSPRDSISGELFF.

V usage is TRBV14 and J usage is TRBJ1-1; weak D call: TRBD1 (5 bases). Germline V gene sequence: CDR1 SGHDN, CDR2 FVKESK. V lost 1 base and J 0 bases, leaving 9 bases between the germline ends. The CDR3 runs 15 residues. This CDR3 reads CASSQVAGMNTEAFF. Here the CDR3 DNA reads TGTGCCAGCAGCCAAGTTGCAGGGATGAACACTGAAGCTTTCTTT.

This clone was seen only once. The CDR3 DNA reads TGTGCCAGCAGCTACCGGGACAGGGTTAAGATGGGCTACACCTTC. Translating gives CASSYRDRVKMGYTF. This chain links TRBV7-2 with TRBJ1-2; 9 bases align to TRBD1. V lost 4 bases to trimming and J lost 8 bases; unmatched junction nucleotides: 11. Germline V CDR1 and CDR2: SGHTA, FQGNSA. The CDR3 covers 15 residues. The full variable domain, its missing parts supplied by reference TRBV7-2 and TRBJ1-2, is GAGVSQSPSNKVTEKGKDVELRCDPISGHTALYWYRQSLGQGLEFLIYFQGNSAPDKSGLPSDRFSAERTGGSVSTLTIQRTQQEDSAVYLCASSYRDRVKMGYTFGSGTRLTVV.

This chain links TRBV30 with TRBJ1-3; 9 bases align to TRBD1. The V gene end was trimmed by 5 bases and the J gene end by 4 bases; junction bases not matched to a gene: 6. The germline V gene has CDR1 GTSNPN and CDR2 SVGIG (reference sequence). The length of the CDR3 is 14 residues. The CDR3 region has the DNA TGTGCCTGGGAGGACAGGGGATCAGGAAACACCATATATTTT. This encodes CAWEDRGSGNTIYF. The full variable domain, completed using reference TRBV30 and TRBJ1-3, is SQTIHQWPATLVQPVGSPLSLECTVEGTSNPNLYWYRQAAGRGLQLLFYSVGIGQISSEVPQNLSASRPQDRQFILSSKKLLLSDSGFYLCAWEDRGSGNTIYFGEGSWLTVV.

Concerning this clone itself: In the same sample, other DNA sequences code for this CDR3. V and J are TRBV18 and TRBJ1-2; 7 bases align to TRBD1. The germline CDR1 and CDR2 sequences are KGHSH and LQKENI. CDR3 size: 13 residues. Trimming at V came to 3 bases and at J to 3 bases, leaving 1 base not matched to a gene. CDR3 sequence (DNA): TGTGCCAGCTCACCCGACAGGGACTATGGCTACACCTTC. Its protein product is CASSPDRDYGYTF.

The chain recombines TRBV19 with TRBJ1-2; D perhaps matches TRBD1 (6 bases). There are 14 residues in the CDR3. Germline loops: CDR1 LNHDA, CDR2 SQIVND (reference sequence). The germline V and J ends were trimmed by 3 bases and 5 bases, with 13 bases remaining between them. CDR3 bases: TGTGCCAGTAGTATTGGGGGGGCTGAGTATGGCTACACCTTC. It encodes CASSIGGAEYGYTF.

This chain connects TRBV11-2 to TRBJ1-1, with no clear D. V was pared by 0 bases and J by 1 base, with 15 bases between. The length of the CDR3 is 17 residues. The germline V gene has CDR1 SGHAT and CDR2 FQNNGV. As DNA, the CDR3 is TGTGCCAGCAGCTTAGATCCCTCCAAGACTTGGAACACTGAAGCTTTCTTT. Translation gives CASSLDPSKTWNTEAFF. Full variable domain (remainder filled in from reference TRBV11-2 and TRBJ1-1): EAGVAQSPRYKIIEKRQSVAFWCNPISGHATLYWYQQILGQGPKLLIQFQNNGVVDDSQLPKDRFSAERLKGVDSTLKIQPAKLEDSAVYLCASSLDPSKTWNTEAFFGQGTRLTVV.

V is TRBV19 and J is TRBJ2-7; 7 bases align to TRBD1. This CDR3 region has 13 residues. The V segment lost 5 bases and the J segment 2 bases; nucleotides outside the gene matches: 3. Germline V gives CDR1 LNHDA, CDR2 SQIVND (reference sequence). CDR3: CASSPGTAYEQYF. CDR3 in DNA: TGTGCCAGTAGTCCCGGGACAGCCTACGAGCAGTACTTC.

This rearrangement joins TRBV24-1 to TRBJ2-3; no clear D gene. This CDR3 region has 13 residues. CDR1 and CDR2 from the germline V gene are KGHDR and SFDVKD. Trimming took off 5 bases at V and 9 bases at J, with 14 bases between the two ends. DNA for the CDR3: TGTGCCACCAGTGCCGGGTTGTGGTCGACGCAGTATTTT. This translates into CATSAGLWSTQYF.

This clone occurred once. V and J are TRBV4-1 and TRBJ1-6; D ambiguous. CDR1 is MGHRA, CDR2 YSYEKL, per germline. V was cut by 1 base and J by 4 bases, with 5 bases left in between. CDR3 length equals 14 residues. The DNA of the CDR3 is TGCGCCAGCAGCCAAGGGAGTTATAATTCACCCCTCCACTTT. Translating it yields CASSQGSYNSPLHF.